This T cell receptor beta chain was profiled in a study of Graves' ophthalmopathy and Graves' hyperthyroidism. Broader study findings: Most expanded clonotypes from thyroid (those above 0.001 frequency) were also found in blood.

A word on this clonotype: The antigen is not known.

The authors amplified TCR beta CDR3 regions from RNA transcripts. The workflow started with a first-round RT-PCR run with HTBI primers and then moved on to a second-round multiplex PCR. TCRdb re-called the multiplex PCR reads through MiXCR, storing one row per CDR3 protein. The sample includes about 380,000 distinct CDR3 sequences, approximately 15% of them seen just once. CDR3 length: 13 amino acids. The germline V gene has CDR1 DFQATT and CDR2 SNEGSKA (reference sequence). Trimming cost V 1 base and J 5 bases; bases outside gene matches: 4. As diagnostic evidence, clinical symptoms, serum thyroxine, TRAb, thyroid ultrasound and orbital computed tomography were relied upon. What supplied the PBMCs was 7.5 to 10 ml of fresh peripheral blood.

The clonotype comes from a woman aged 18-30 years with stable Graves' hyperthyroidism. Sequenced material: peripheral blood. The V and J genes are TRBV20-1 and TRBJ2-7, with TRBD1 matching 8 bases. The CDR3 sequence is CSARGQGANEQYF. The CDR3 nucleotides read TGCAGTGCTAGAGGGCAGGGGGCGAACGAGCAGTACTTC.